What follows describes a single TCR beta chain. Antigen specificity is unknown. This record comes from a study of CD8+CD57+ T cells in acquired aplastic anemia. Overall study context: Mean yield of DNA from sorted CD4+ and CD8+ cells was around 3 ug. Notes on the study in general: Patients had under 30 CD8+ CDR3 sequences in common with controls (the shared set).

Profiles of TCR beta VDJ and CDR3 were generated from a genomic DNA template. TCRdb analysed the reads with MiXCR anew, one entry per CDR3 protein. The data contain about 98,000 distinct CDR3 sequences, roughly two thirds of them singletons. The patients chosen for sequencing had shown expansion of CD8+CD57+ cells (detected by flow cytometry). The CDR3 runs 15 residues. The V and J ends lost 7 bases and 2 bases respectively, with 14 bases between them. CDR1 is KGHDR, CDR2 SFDVKD, per germline. This sequence was found in a human donor with aplastic anemia. V gene TRBV24-1 combines with J gene TRBJ2-1; perhaps TRBD2 as D (5 bases). Sequencing used sorted CD4+, CD8+, or CD8+CD57+ T cells (not recorded which) from PBMCs. CDR3 sequence: CATSRGVGAYNEQFF. The CDR3 DNA reads as TGTGCCACCAGCCGTGGGGTGGGAGCCTACAATGAGCAGTTCTTC.